Sequencing of this T cell receptor (beta chain) was carried out in a study of cytomegalovirus exposure and HLA in healthy donors. The protocol was immunoSEQ multiplex PCR, while the TCRdb copy is restricted to in-frame clones and leaves out a portion. The table has about 130,000 clones, about nine tenths seen once. The CDR3 contains 14 residues. Germline loops: CDR1 MDHEN, CDR2 SYDVKM. Trimming removed 5 bases at V and 2 bases at J, with 12 bases between. The clonotype was recovered from a woman aged 25-40 years in good health and CMV-seropositive. Source material: PBMCs. This sequence joins TRBV28 and TRBJ1-2; weak D call: TRBD1 (6 bases). CDR3 sequence: CASSSPGANYGYTF. In nucleotides, the CDR3 is TGTGCCAGCAGTAGCCCAGGGGCCAACTATGGCTACACCTTC.